Below, one T cell receptor beta chain is given with its context. The CDR3 spans 13 residues. V was shortened by 3 bases and J by 6 bases, with 9 bases between the two germline ends. Germline CDR1 is MGHRA and CDR2 is YSYEKL. Sequencing was performed with immunoSEQ multiplex PCR; in TCRdb, only in-frame clones are kept and a portion is missing. Of 65,000 to 85,000 clones listed, nearly 98% are singletons. The data were obtained in a study of technical replicates of blood from several donors. The specimen was T cells isolated from PBMCs. The J gene is TRBJ2-1, the V gene TRBV4-1; possibly TRBD1 for D (5 bases). The sequence came from a human donor in good health. The CDR3: CASSQGPFNEQFF. The DNA of the CDR3 is TGCGCCAGCAGCCAGGGGCCATTCAATGAGCAGTTCTTC.